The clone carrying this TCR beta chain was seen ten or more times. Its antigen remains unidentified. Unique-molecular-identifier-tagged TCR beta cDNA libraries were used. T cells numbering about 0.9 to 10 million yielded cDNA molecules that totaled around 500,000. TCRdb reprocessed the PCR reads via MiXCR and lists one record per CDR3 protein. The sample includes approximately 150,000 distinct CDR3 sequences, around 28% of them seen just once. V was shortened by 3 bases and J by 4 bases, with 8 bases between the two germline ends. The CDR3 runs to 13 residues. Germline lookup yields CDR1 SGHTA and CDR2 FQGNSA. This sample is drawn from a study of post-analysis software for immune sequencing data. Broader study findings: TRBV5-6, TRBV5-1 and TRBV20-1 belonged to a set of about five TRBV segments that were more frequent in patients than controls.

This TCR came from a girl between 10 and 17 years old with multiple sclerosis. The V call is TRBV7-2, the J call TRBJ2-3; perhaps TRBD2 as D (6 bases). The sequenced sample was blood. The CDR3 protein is CASSLEGSDTQYF. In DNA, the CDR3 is TGTGCCAGCAGCTTGGAGGGATCAGATACGCAGTATTTT.